This TCR beta chain was recovered during a study of CD4 T cells in relation to SARS-CoV-2 and coronaviruses. Concerning this clone: The antigen is unknown.

Profiling relied on immunoSEQ multiplex PCR, and the TCRdb table lists in-frame clones only, not all of them. The sample has about 40,000 clones, 77% seen once; the top ten hold roughly 21%. Trimming shortened V by 2 bases and J by 6 bases, and 17 bases separated the two germline ends. The CDR3 has 15 amino acids. The germline CDR1 and CDR2 sequences are SNHLY and FYNNEI. This receptor was obtained from an adult with COVID-19. This rearrangement joins TRBV2 to TRBJ2-7; D may be TRBD1 (5 bases). Sequenced material: memory CD4+ T cells from PBMCs, cultured in vitro. The CDR3 protein is CASSEWGAQGTEQYF. The CDR3 nucleotides read TGTGCCAGCAGTGAATGGGGTGCCCAGGGCACCGAGCAGTACTTC.